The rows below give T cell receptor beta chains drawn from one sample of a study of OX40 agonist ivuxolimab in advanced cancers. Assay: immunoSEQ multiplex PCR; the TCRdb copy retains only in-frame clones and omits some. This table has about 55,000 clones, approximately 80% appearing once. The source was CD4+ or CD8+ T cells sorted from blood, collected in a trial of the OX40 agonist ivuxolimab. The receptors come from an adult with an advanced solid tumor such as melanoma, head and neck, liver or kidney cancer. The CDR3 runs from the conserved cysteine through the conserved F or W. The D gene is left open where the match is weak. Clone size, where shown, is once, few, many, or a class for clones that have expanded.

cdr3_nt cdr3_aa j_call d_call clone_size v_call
TGTGCCAGCAGCTTAGTGGTCCATACCGAGTCGAGGGGAAACACCATATATTTT CASSLVVHTESRGNTIYF TRBJ1-3 NA NA TRBV7-2
TGTGCCAGCAGCTTAACGGGCAGGGTGCCTAATGAAAAACTGTTTTTT CASSLTGRVPNEKLFF TRBJ1-4 NA NA TRBV7-3
TGTGCCAGCAGCCAAGGTGATACGCAGTATTTT CASSQGDTQYF TRBJ2-3 NA NA TRBV7-3
TGTGCCAGCAGCGTAGCTTTGACAGGGGAAGACGAGCAGTACTTC CASSVALTGEDEQYF TRBJ2-7 TRBD1 NA TRBV9
TGTGCCAGCAGGTTCGTGCTTCTGTACTTC CASRFVLLYF TRBJ2-7 NA few TRBV2
TGTGCCAGCACCGCCTGGGAGGGCTCCCGCAATGAGCAGTTCTTC CASTAWEGSRNEQFF TRBJ2-1 TRBD2 NA TRBV11-2
TGTGCTAGTGGTTTGTCCTGGACAGACCCAAATTCACCCCTCCACTTT CASGLSWTDPNSPLHF TRBJ1-6 NA NA TRBV12-5
TGTGCAAGTCGCTTGTTCAGGGGTCCCCTCGGTAGGGCTTTCTTT CASRLFRGPLGRAFF TRBJ1-1 NA once TRBV12-2
TGTGCCAGCTCACCCCGGGGGCCTGAGATCGGGGAGCTGTTTTTT CASSPRGPEIGELFF TRBJ2-2 NA once TRBV18
TGTGCCACCTCAGCCCCCGGGACAGGGGGTCACAAACTGTTTTTT CATSAPGTGGHKLFF TRBJ1-4 TRBD1 NA TRBV5-4
TGTGCCAGCAGTCACAGGGAGGGTACTGAAGCTTTCTTT CASSHREGTEAFF TRBJ1-1 NA NA TRBV6-5
TGTGCCAGCAGCTTCCGTTCGGACAGGAACACTGAAGCTTTCTTT CASSFRSDRNTEAFF TRBJ1-1 NA once TRBV5-4
TGTGCCAGCTCACTCGGGACAGGGAACACTGAAGCTTTCTTT CASSLGTGNTEAFF TRBJ1-1 TRBD1 NA TRBV18
TGCGCCAGCAGCCAAGTAAGGGGACTAGCGGGAATGAGCTCCTACGAGCAGTACTTC CASSQVRGLAGMSSYEQYF TRBJ2-7 TRBD2 NA TRBV4-3
TGTGCCAGCTCACCACCGACTTTGAGAGACACTGAAGCTTTCTTT CASSPPTLRDTEAFF TRBJ1-1 NA NA TRBV18
TGTGCCAGCAGCTTGAGCTGGACAGGGGGCGCGGATACGCAGTATTTT CASSLSWTGGADTQYF TRBJ2-3 TRBD1 NA TRBV5-4
TGTGCCAGCAGCACTAAACAGGGGGCAGGGGGCTACACCTTC CASSTKQGAGGYTF TRBJ1-2 NA few TRBV21-1
TGTGCCAGCAGCTCCCAGCGAAGGGGAGAGCAGTACTTC CASSSQRRGEQYF TRBJ2-7 NA NA TRBV7-3
TGTGCCAGCAGCTTTACAACCAGGGATACGCAGTATTTT CASSFTTRDTQYF TRBJ2-3 NA few TRBV7-9
TGTGCCAGCAGTCCAGCGGGGGGGCGGACAGATACGCAGTATTTT CASSPAGGRTDTQYF TRBJ2-3 TRBD2 NA TRBV11-2
TGTGCCAGCAGTTTAGTTGGGGTCAGATCCTATAATTCACCCCTCCACTTT CASSLVGVRSYNSPLHF TRBJ1-6 NA few TRBV27
TGTGCCAGCAGCCTCTTGGCGGGGGGGCGTAATGAGCAGTTCTTC CASSLLAGGRNEQFF TRBJ2-1 TRBD2 NA TRBV16
TGTGCCAGTAGTAATCTGGGCAGGGACAAGAATAACTATGGCTACACCTTC CASSNLGRDKNNYGYTF TRBJ1-2 NA NA TRBV19
TGTGCCAGCAGTCTCCCGGGCAGGGTGCACGGGGAGCTGTTTTTT CASSLPGRVHGELFF TRBJ2-2 NA NA TRBV28
TGTGCCTGGACCAGGGGATACTCCCAAGAGACCCAGTACTTC CAWTRGYSQETQYF TRBJ2-5 NA NA TRBV30
TGCAGCGTTGGTCAGGGAGGAGATACGCAGTATTTT CSVGQGGDTQYF TRBJ2-3 NA NA TRBV29-1
TGCGCCAGCAGCTCAGGACAGTACTACGAGCAGTACTTC CASSSGQYYEQYF TRBJ2-7 NA NA TRBV5-1
TGTGCCTGGAGTCCCGGACTAGCGGAAGCAGATACGCAGTATTTT CAWSPGLAEADTQYF TRBJ2-3 TRBD2 NA TRBV30
TGTGCCAGCAGTGAAATAGACGCTGCACACTCTAGCACAGATACGCAGTATTTT CASSEIDAAHSSTDTQYF TRBJ2-3 NA NA TRBV6-1
TGTGCCAGCAGTTCCCCTAGGGGTTATGGTGAGCAGTTCTTC CASSSPRGYGEQFF TRBJ2-1 NA NA TRBV6-5
TGTGCCAGCAGTCCGGGACAGTGGGACACTGAAGCTTTCTTT CASSPGQWDTEAFF TRBJ1-1 TRBD1 NA TRBV6-4
TGTGCCAGCAGATTCGCGAACACCGGGGAGCTGTTTTTT CASRFANTGELFF TRBJ2-2 NA NA TRBV28
TGTGCCAGCAGCTTAGTGGGACTAGCGGCGAACACCGGGGAGCTGTTTTTT CASSLVGLAANTGELFF TRBJ2-2 TRBD2 once TRBV7-3
TGTGCCAGCAGCTTAGTGGACAGGGCGAACACTGAAGCTTTCTTT CASSLVDRANTEAFF TRBJ1-1 TRBD1 NA TRBV7-8
TGTGCCACCAGCAGAAATAGACAGGGGGCCAACGAGCAGTACTTC CATSRNRQGANEQYF TRBJ2-7 TRBD1 NA TRBV15
TGTGCCAGCAGCAGACAACCCGATCGGGCCCAGTACTTC CASSRQPDRAQYF TRBJ2-5 NA once TRBV5-6
TGTGCCAGCAGTCGCGTCCCGGGACTAGCGGATACGCAGTATTTT CASSRVPGLADTQYF TRBJ2-3 TRBD2 NA TRBV5-6
TGTGCCAGCAGCTCCGCGGGGCAGGGGGCTACCACCGGGGAGCTGTTTTTT CASSSAGQGATTGELFF TRBJ2-2 TRBD1 NA TRBV7-2
TGTGCCAGCAGCGGACAGGGGGCCGCCGATACGCAGTATTTT CASSGQGAADTQYF TRBJ2-3 TRBD1 NA TRBV5-5
TGCGCCAGCAGCCAAGTTGGAGGTTACGTGAGCTCCTATAATTCACCCCTCCACTTT CASSQVGGYVSSYNSPLHF TRBJ1-6 NA NA TRBV4-3
TGTGCCAGCAGTTTTCACAGGGGTGAAGGCTACGAGCAGTACTTC CASSFHRGEGYEQYF TRBJ2-7 TRBD1 NA TRBV27
TGTGCCAGCTCACCGGTGGCAGGGAATAACGAGCAGTACTTC CASSPVAGNNEQYF TRBJ2-7 NA NA TRBV18
TGTGCCAGCAGCGTAGGTCACAGGGACAATCAGCCCCAGCATTTT CASSVGHRDNQPQHF TRBJ1-5 NA few TRBV9
TGCGCCAGCAACCGAGGGGAGACTGAAGCTTTCTTT CASNRGETEAFF TRBJ1-1 NA NA TRBV10-2
TGCGCCAGCAGCTTGGAGGATACTAGCTCTGGGGCCAACGTCCTGACTTTC CASSLEDTSSGANVLTF TRBJ2-6 NA NA TRBV5-1